The source of this T cell receptor beta chain is a study of shared clonotypes between healthy human individuals (dated by TCRdb to the early 2020s). Regarding the research as a whole: A couple of women and a few men aged 18 to 49 years were included in the cohort. For each donor, CD4 naive and CD4 memory were each run on three plates, CD8 naive on two plates, and CD8 memory on one plate. To estimate repertoire size and how much clonotypes are shared between individuals, the study performed deep sequencing of blood TCR repertoires from roughly five healthy adults. To increase sequencing depth and limit assay-specific biases, different laboratories used diverse techniques to prepare libraries and sequence TCR repertoires. Each donor's leukapheresis produced roughly between about 0.8 and 10 billion PBMCs. Overall results and qualifications from the work: Pairwise subsampling indicated that sequencing depth was expected to affect the degree of clonotype sharing among donors. Estimated clonotype richness was generally larger for naive than for memory subsets. The small number of donors limited the genetic and exposure-history diversity represented. Across a handful of donors, 4.5% to 6.5% of naive CD4, over 3% of naive CD8, 2.3% of memory CD4, and 0.4% of memory CD8 clonotypes were shared. Sampling was restricted to blood, and TCR repertoires in tissues likely differ from the TCR repertoires found in blood. Compared with non-shared clonotypes, clonotypes shared by all four sorted-subset donors had higher generation probabilities. Incomplete sequencing was indicated by rarefaction of sorted-subset datasets, despite the large sequencing depth.

TCR CDR3 regions were amplified from genomic DNA by multiplex PCR using the deep immunoSEQ assay. Genomic DNA extracted from each cell subset was distributed evenly over all wells of several immunoSEQ 96-well plates, and each plate served as one replicate. For sorted subsets, about 200 ng genomic DNA, equal to about 30,000 T cell genomes, was loaded into each replicate PCR. Purified libraries were measured with a Qubit 3.0 fluorometer, size-checked on a Bioanalyzer 2100, and measured again with the KAPA Library Quantification kit. Every immunoSEQ 96-well plate was sequenced on a separate single-read 150-cycle Illumina NextSeq 550 flow cell. The source study handled its data this way. Because the immunoSEQ output included only junctional sequences and no quality scores, the filtering could not be the same as the filtering used for full-length reads. Sequences were annotated with PyIR, a Python wrapper for IgBLAST v1.9, using IMGT germline references to assign V/J genes and CDR3. Reads with weak V/J assignments (E-value above 1e-6), missing CDR3, stop codons, out-of-frame junctions, or ambiguous translated residues were removed. A V3J clonotype was defined by an identical inferred V gene, J gene, and CDR3 amino acid sequence. To compute the percentage overlap between repertoires, the number of shared unique clonotypes was divided by the size of the smaller repertoire. Repertoire richness was assessed with RTK rarefaction, the Chao1 estimator, and Recon v2.1 estimates of unobserved clonotypes. For all TCRbeta clonotypes obtained by the gDNA method from several donors, generation probabilities were computed with OLGA. The immuneACCESS repertoire file appears here via TCRdb, limited to in-frame rearrangements. These files lack a portion of the clones; in checked studies, under half of the deficit traces to unresolved V genes, and the cause of the others is not known. V, J and clone size reflect that table, while D and trimming were determined from the DNA. Counted in this sample were 2,100,000 or so clones; 90% to 97% of them appeared once. The ten largest clones represent around 0.13% of the sample.

A note on this clone: The target of this receptor is not known. No per-base quality is available; no much larger clone lies one base away.

Healthy HIV-negative adults with no recently reported acute infections or vaccinations were included as donors. Only Caucasian adults living in Nashville, Tennessee, USA were represented among the donors. CD4+ T cells were enriched through magnetic negative selection, after which naive cells were positively selected on CD45RA and the remaining negative fraction served as the memory subset. After blood collection by leukapheresis, PBMCs were isolated using Ficoll-Histopaque density gradient centrifugation and then cryopreserved in the vapor phase of liquid nitrogen. Purity and quantity of every magnetically sorted T cell population were checked by analytical flow cytometry. Genomic DNA was isolated from each sorted fraction and quantified by UV absorbance on a Nanodrop 2000c. The V and J ends are trimmed by 4 bases and 0 bases, leaving 11 bases between them. According to the germline V gene, CDR1 reads SGHRS and CDR2 reads YFSETQ. The CDR3 runs 14 amino acids, cysteine and phenylalanine included. Here the CDR3 DNA is all that survives: 42 bases in frame from base 1.

This receptor was obtained from a man aged 18-30 years in good health. The chain joins TRBV5-1 to TRBJ2-7, with the D gene not confidently named. Specimen: naive CD4+ T cells sorted from blood. This specimen's cell subset or site label, per the study, means: CD45RA+ positively selected. The DNA reads as follows: TGCGCCAGCAGCCCTTCGGCAGACTCCTACGAGCAGTACTTC. This yields the protein CASSPSADSYEQYF. With the portions outside the CDR3 filled from the reference TRBV5-1 and TRBJ2-7 genes, the complete variable region becomes KAGVTQTPRYLIKTRGQQVTLSCSPISGHRSVSWYQQTPGQGLQFLFEYFSETQRNKGNFPGRFSGRQFSNSRSEMNVSTLELGDSALYLCASSPSADSYEQYFGPGTRLTVT.